Below, 30 T cell receptor beta chains from the same sample are listed, as sequenced in a study of CD8 T cells in Susac syndrome. After extraction with the RNeasy kit, roughly 0.45 to 1 ug of the RNA was reverse transcribed using random hexamers. Each CDR3 protein gets one entry after TCRdb re-called the immunoSEQ multiplex PCR reads with MiXCR. The sample includes about 120,000 distinct CDR3 sequences, over 95% of them seen just once. The sequenced sample was CD4+ T cells from PBMCs. All receptors come from a human donor with Susac syndrome.

CDR3: CASSLSYNYGYTF. DNA of the CDR3: TGTGCCAGCAGTTTATCCTATAACTATGGCTACACCTTC. The J gene is TRBJ1-2, the V gene TRBV27, with D unclear. V gave up 0 bases and J gave up 1 base, with 3 bases separating them. The CDR3 contains 13 residues. Germline assignment: CDR1 MNHEY and CDR2 SMNVEV (reference sequence).

This clonotype was recorded only once. DNA for the CDR3: TGCAGCGGTCTCCTGGCCGGATCCACAGATACGCAGTATTTT. This encodes CSGLLAGSTDTQYF. This chain joins TRBV29-1 and TRBJ2-3, with D hard to call. The CDR3 spans 14 residues. V lost 7 bases to trimming and J lost 2 bases, with 16 bases between them. Germline V gives CDR1 SQVTM, CDR2 ANQGSEA.

This chain links TRBV29-1 with TRBJ2-3; tentatively, D is TRBD2 (7 bases). Germline assignment: CDR1 SQVTM and CDR2 ANQGSEA. This CDR3 has 13 residues. V gave up 7 bases and J gave up 2 bases, with 13 bases separating them. The CDR3 here is CSAGGTITDTQYF. The CDR3 DNA reads as TGCAGCGCCGGGGGGACAATCACAGATACGCAGTATTTT.

The rearrangement joins TRBV9 to TRBJ2-5, with D unresolved. CDR3 length: 15 amino acids. Germline V gene data show CDR1 as SGDLS and CDR2 as YYNGEE. Trimming stripped 0 bases from V and 1 base from J, with 10 bases between. The CDR3 nucleotides read TGTGCCAGCAGCGTAGGAGTGGGGTCCCAAGAGACCCAGTACTTC. Translation: CASSVGVGSQETQYF.

J is TRBJ2-2 and V is TRBV9, with 7 bases lining up with TRBD1. This CDR3 contains 15 residues. Germline V CDR1 and CDR2: SGDLS, YYNGEE. J was trimmed by 4 bases and V by 3 bases; bases with no gene match: 6. The CDR3 coding sequence is TGTGCCAGCAGCGGACGGGGACAGACCACCGGGGAGCTGTTTTTT. Residues: CASSGRGQTTGELFF.

Comment on this clonotype: An end of the junction does not agree with germline; a read error may underlie this. The chain's CDR3 is CASSLAATSGEETQYF. The CDR3 DNA reads as TGTGCTAGCAGCTTAGCGGCTACTAGCGGGGAAGAGACCCAGTACTTC. This chain connects TRBV7-7 to TRBJ2-5; 10 bases match TRBD2. Germline V gene sequence: CDR1 SSHAT, CDR2 FNYEAQ (reference sequence). There are 16 residues in the CDR3.

This clonotype was counted a single time. The gene calls are TRBV20-1 and TRBJ2-1; 12 positions agree with TRBD2. Germline V lookup: CDR1 DFQATT, CDR2 SNEGSKA (reference sequence). The CDR3 is made up of 16 amino acids. V shed 3 bases, J shed 2 bases, and the junction held 5 bases outside the gene matches. CDR3 residues: CSASTGLAGPYNEQFF. CDR3 bases: TGCAGTGCTAGTACCGGACTAGCGGGACCCTACAATGAGCAGTTCTTC.

This clonotype appeared once. The chain uses TRBV20-1 and TRBJ2-3, with D perhaps TRBD1 (6 bases). This CDR3 spans 12 amino acids. Trimming took off 2 bases at V and 4 bases at J, with 7 bases between the two ends. CDR1 is DFQATT and CDR2 is SNEGSKA in the germline V gene (reference sequence). As DNA, the CDR3 is TGCAGTGCTAGACAGGGGCCAGATACGCAGTATTTT. Encoded protein: CSARQGPDTQYF.

The V gene is TRBV29-1, the J gene TRBJ2-2; 7 bases match TRBD2. The ends lost 4 bases at V and 8 bases at J; junction bases unmatched: 7. CDR3 size: 13 residues. Germline V CDR1 and CDR2: SQVTM, ANQGSEA. CDR3 DNA: TGCAGCGTTGGGACTAGGCCGAGGGGGGAGCTGTTTTTT. Its protein is CSVGTRPRGELFF.

The rearrangement links TRBV7-6 to TRBJ2-7, with D possibly TRBD1 on 6 matching bases. Germline-derived CDR1 and CDR2 are SGHVS and FNYEAQ. The CDR3 consists of 16 residues. Trimming cost V 4 bases and J 1 base, with 17 bases left between them. CDR3 bases: TGTGCCAGCAGCTCTCGTACGGGGACACCTTCCTACGAGCAGTACTTC. As protein: CASSSRTGTPSYEQYF.

This chain connects TRBV30 to TRBJ1-5, with D possibly TRBD1 on 5 matching bases. CDR1 is GTSNPN and CDR2 is SVGIG in the germline V gene (reference sequence). V dropped 7 bases and J dropped 7 bases, with 14 bases sitting between them. The CDR3 is 12 amino acids. Here the CDR3 reads CASQGIGQPQHF. CDR3 in DNA: TGTGCCTCCCAGGGCATCGGGCAGCCCCAGCATTTT.

The CDR3 here is CSVVWGLVYEQYF. The CDR3 DNA sequence: TGCAGCGTTGTGTGGGGGCTGGTCTACGAGCAGTACTTC. The rearrangement joins TRBV29-1 to TRBJ2-7, with D perhaps matching TRBD1 (6 bases). Germline V gives CDR1 SQVTM, CDR2 ANQGSEA. V was clipped by 4 bases and J by 3 bases, with 13 bases between them. CDR3 size: 13 residues.

The rearrangement links TRBV7-2 to TRBJ2-1; a possible D gene is TRBD2 (5 bases). Between the trimmed V and J ends, which lost 6 bases and 7 bases, there was a span of 19 bases. CDR1 and CDR2 from the germline V gene are SGHTA and FQGNSA. This CDR3 has 15 amino acids. The CDR3 bases are TGTGCCAGCAGGGTACTAGGAGATCGTTGGAATGAGCAGTTCTTC. Its protein product is CASRVLGDRWNEQFF.

This chain connects TRBV7-2 to TRBJ2-3, with TRBD2 matching 8 bases. Germline loops: CDR1 SGHTA, CDR2 FQGNSA. V trimming: 1 base; J trimming: 4 bases; junction bases outside the gene matches: 10. This CDR3 has 17 residues. Written as DNA, the CDR3 is TGTGCCAGCAGCTTAGTCCTCACTAGCGGAGCGGCAGATACGCAGTATTTT. This codes for CASSLVLTSGAADTQYF.

The CDR3 coding sequence is TGTGCCAGCAGGGACAGACAACAAGAGACCCAGTACTTC. Protein sequence: CASRDRQQETQYF. The rearrangement links TRBV7-9 to TRBJ2-5; a possible D gene is TRBD1 (6 bases). V lost 6 bases to trimming and J lost 2 bases, with 10 bases between them. The CDR3 extends over 13 amino acids. Germline V lookup: CDR1 SEHNR, CDR2 FQNEAQ (reference sequence).

V gene TRBV12-3 or TRBV12-4 combines with J gene TRBJ1-2; D perhaps matches TRBD1 (5 bases). Trimming took off 2 bases at V and 2 bases at J, with 12 bases between the two ends. CDR3 size: 15 residues. This chain's CDR3 is CASSLKNKGNYGYTF. DNA of the CDR3: TGTGCCAGCAGTTTAAAGAACAAGGGGAACTATGGCTACACCTTC.

This chain uses TRBV20-1 with TRBJ2-3; TRBD2 aligns across 9 bases. Germline V gene sequence: CDR1 DFQATT, CDR2 SNEGSKA (reference sequence). The CDR3 is made up of 14 amino acids. Trimming took 6 bases from V and 5 from J; bases not matched to a gene: 9. CDR3 in amino acids: CSASRAGGEDTQYF. In nucleotides, the CDR3 is TGCAGTGCCAGTCGAGCGGGAGGAGAAGATACGCAGTATTTT.

There are a few counts of this clonotype. The V and J genes are TRBV7-2 and TRBJ2-5; perhaps D is TRBD1 or TRBD2 (5 bases each). The CDR3 sequence is 15 residues long. V gave up 5 bases and J gave up 4 bases, with 17 bases separating them. Germline lookup yields CDR1 SGHTA and CDR2 FQGNSA. The CDR3, as DNA: TGTGCCAGCAGCCCTCGGGACGCCTTGGGAGAGACCCAGTACTTC. Its translation is CASSPRDALGETQYF. The full variable domain, completed using reference TRBV7-2 and TRBJ2-5, is GAGVSQSPSNKVTEKGKDVELRCDPISGHTALYWYRQSLGQGLEFLIYFQGNSAPDKSGLPSDRFSAERTGGSVSTLTIQRTQQEDSAVYLCASSPRDALGETQYFGPGTRLLVL.

This clonotype was seen a single time. This chain uses TRBV29-1 with TRBJ2-7; no firm D call. This CDR3 has 15 amino acids. CDR1 is SQVTM and CDR2 is ANQGSEA in the germline V gene. Trimming shortened V by 5 bases and J by 1 base, and 18 bases separated the two germline ends. The CDR3 coding sequence is TGCAGCGTTAGCTCCCCGGCAGGCACATCCTACGAGCAGTACTTC. This sequence encodes CSVSSPAGTSYEQYF.

V is TRBV29-1 and J is TRBJ2-5; 7 bases align to TRBD1. The V and J ends lost 5 bases and 6 bases, in that order; junction bases with no gene match: 15. Germline V CDR1 and CDR2: SQVTM, ANQGSEA. CDR3 size: 15 residues. The CDR3 sequence: CSVPPEGDRAKTQYF. Written as DNA, the CDR3 is TGCAGCGTTCCCCCTGAAGGAGACAGGGCAAAGACCCAGTACTTC. The variable domain in full, completed from reference TRBV29-1 and TRBJ2-5, reads SAVISQKPSRDICQRGTSLTIQCQVDSQVTMMFWYRQQPGQSLTLIATANQGSEATYESGFVIDKFPISRPNLTFSTLTVSNMSPEDSSIYLCSVPPEGDRAKTQYFGPGTRLLVL.

This rearrangement joins TRBV13 to TRBJ2-1; 11 bases are a match to TRBD2. Germline loops: CDR1 PRHDT, CDR2 FYEKMQ (reference sequence). The CDR3 covers 15 residues. The junction had 6 bases not matched to a gene; V was cut back by 6 bases and J by 5 bases. This CDR3 reads CASRPTSGRNNEQFF. The CDR3 bases are TGTGCCAGCAGGCCTACTAGCGGGAGAAACAATGAGCAGTTCTTC.

This clonotype was counted once. J is TRBJ2-7 and V is TRBV14; D perhaps matches TRBD2 (6 bases). Germline CDR1 reads SGHDN; CDR2 reads FVKESK. The CDR3 is 14 residues long. The V end was cut by 9 bases, the J end by 0 bases, with 15 bases between. Here the CDR3 DNA reads TGTGCCAGTAGGAAACGGGGGAGCTCCTACGAGCAGTACTTC. Protein: CASRKRGSSYEQYF. Full variable domain (missing parts from reference TRBV14 and TRBJ2-7): EAGVTQFPSHSVIEKGQTVTLRCDPISGHDNLYWYRRVMGKEIKFLLHFVKESKQDESGMPNNRFLAERTGGTYSTLKVQPAELEDSGVYFCASRKRGSSYEQYFGPGTRLTVT.

This clonotype was recorded only once. This rearrangement joins TRBV11-3 to TRBJ2-1; D is possibly TRBD1 (6 bases). CDR1 is SGHNT and CDR2 is YENEEA in the germline V gene. The V end lost 5 bases, the J end lost 4 bases, and 12 bases lay between the germline ends. The CDR3 is 14 residues long. CDR3 coding DNA: TGTGCCAGCAGCACCCAGGGGCAATACAATGAGCAGTTCTTC. Encoded protein: CASSTQGQYNEQFF.

This rearrangement joins TRBV30 to TRBJ2-7; perhaps TRBD1 as D (6 bases). Trimming cost V 1 base and J 5 bases, with 21 bases left between them. Germline CDR1 reads GTSNPN; CDR2 reads SVGIG (reference sequence). There are 16 residues in the CDR3. CDR3 DNA sequence: TGTGCCTGGAGTGGGGCCCAGGGGATTTTTTCCCACGAGCAGTACTTC. Translation: CAWSGAQGIFSHEQYF.

The V gene is TRBV9, the J gene TRBJ1-2, with 10 bases identical to TRBD1. CDR3 length: 16 amino acids. Looked up from germline, CDR1 is SGDLS and CDR2 is YYNGEE. Unmatched junction bases numbered 10, after V lost 4 bases and J lost 4 bases. The CDR3 nucleotides are TGTGCCAGCAGCCTGTCAGACAGGGGGCTTGGCTATGGCTACACCTTC. It is translated as CASSLSDRGLGYGYTF.

The chain combines TRBV20-1 with TRBJ2-7; TRBD2 matches at 7 bases. V shed 5 bases and J 7 bases; nucleotides not matched to a gene: 11. The CDR3 is 13 amino acids. Germline V gene lookup returns CDR1 DFQATT and CDR2 SNEGSKA (reference sequence). The CDR3 DNA reads TGCAGTGCTCCCCCGGCGGGAGACTTTGAGCAGTACTTC. Protein: CSAPPAGDFEQYF.

This clonotype was recorded once. The chain recombines TRBV29-1 with TRBJ1-5; D perhaps matches TRBD1 (6 bases). Deletions cut 6 bases from V and 5 bases from J, with 14 bases between. The CDR3 contains 13 residues. Germline loops: CDR1 SQVTM, CDR2 ANQGSEA. The CDR3 region is CSVKEGEYQPQHF. As DNA, the CDR3 is TGCAGCGTGAAGGAGGGGGAGTATCAGCCCCAGCATTTT.

This chain links TRBV24-1 with TRBJ1-1, with a tentative D call TRBD1 (6 bases). Trimming left V 2 bases short and J 5 bases short, with 14 bases between. This CDR3 spans 15 amino acids. The germline V gene encodes CDR1 KGHDR and CDR2 SFDVKD. CDR3 sequence (DNA): TGTGCCACCAGTGATTCACAGGGCGAAACAACTGAAGCTTTCTTT. Amino acid sequence: CATSDSQGETTEAFF.

The chain has TRBV20-1 and TRBJ2-7, with D uncertain. Germline-derived CDR1 and CDR2 are DFQATT and SNEGSKA (reference sequence). The V gene lost 4 bases and the J gene lost 4 bases, with 23 bases spanning the gap. The CDR3 has 16 residues. For the CDR3, the DNA is TGCAGTGCTATTCTTCGTGGCGCACCCTTGATTTACGAGCAGTACTTC. Its protein is CSAILRGAPLIYEQYF.

The chain employs TRBV12-3 or TRBV12-4 and TRBJ2-5; D perhaps matches TRBD2 (5 bases). Trimming took off 6 bases at V and 7 bases at J, with 15 bases between the two ends. The CDR3 sequence is 13 residues long. The chain's CDR3 is CASRLDPRGTQYF. The CDR3 bases are TGTGCCAGCAGACTAGATCCAAGAGGGACCCAGTACTTC.